This is a list of T cell receptor beta chains from one sample in a study of patients and donors after allogeneic stem cell transplantation. Each CDR3 protein is one row after TCRdb ran MiXCR on the RT-PCR reads. The repertoire has about 230,000 distinct CDR3 sequences, 13% to 15% of them found once; the top ten carry 9.5% to 13%. Sequenced material: blood, either unsorted or a sorted T cell fraction (not recorded which). These receptors were taken from a human donor who was either an allogeneic HSCT recipient or a stem cell or donor lymphocyte infusion donor (not recorded which). It is not recorded whose cells these are; they may come from a transplant donor. Both conserved end residues are part of each CDR3. A D gene is named only where the DNA matches it firmly. Only part of the rows carry a size: once, few, many, or a class if the clone is expanded.

j_call v_call clone_size d_call cdr3_aa cdr3_nt
TRBJ2-7 TRBV20-1 . TRBD2 CSARISGGGTYEQYF TGCAGTGCGAGAATCTCGGGCGGGGGGACTTACGAGCAGTACTTC
TRBJ2-1 TRBV27 few TRBD2 CASGRAGKYNEQFF TGTGCCAGTGGGAGGGCAGGGAAATACAATGAGCAGTTCTTC
TRBJ2-7 TRBV6-5 few . CASSYRDTIHEQYF TGTGCCAGCAGTTACAGGGACACAATACACGAGCAGTACTTC
TRBJ2-7 TRBV18 few TRBD1 CASSPQFTGAGEQYF TGTGCCAGCTCACCCCAATTTACAGGGGCGGGCGAGCAGTACTTC
TRBJ2-1 TRBV24-1 many TRBD2 CATSSPTSGRLDEQFF TGTGCCACCAGTTCGCCGACTAGCGGGAGGCTCGATGAGCAGTTCTTC
TRBJ1-2 TRBV10-3 . . CAISERQGGGYTF TGTGCCATCAGTGAGAGGCAGGGTGGAGGCTACACCTTC
TRBJ2-7 TRBV7-2 . . CASSFNSYEQYF TGTGCCAGCAGCTTCAACTCCTACGAGCAGTACTTC
TRBJ2-7 TRBV5-1 many . CASRPGSAGSYEQYF TGCGCCAGCAGGCCAGGTAGCGCAGGGTCCTACGAGCAGTACTTC
TRBJ2-1 TRBV6-4 . TRBD1 CASSEGQGGNEQFF TGTGCCAGCAGTGAGGGACAGGGGGGCAATGAGCAGTTCTTC
TRBJ1-2 TRBV5-1 many . CASSLQGGRPYGYTF TGCGCCAGCAGCTTACAGGGTGGGAGGCCCTATGGCTACACCTTC
TRBJ1-1 TRBV25-1 few TRBD1 CASSGTGWAEAFF TGTGCCAGCAGTGGGACAGGGTGGGCTGAAGCTTTCTTT
TRBJ2-4 TRBV18 few . CASSPEVENIQYF TGTGCCAGCTCACCAGAGGTGGAAAACATTCAGTACTTC
TRBJ1-1 TRBV19 many TRBD1 CASSRTGATEAFF TGTGCCAGTAGTAGGACAGGGGCCACTGAAGCTTTCTTT
TRBJ2-5 TRBV2 many TRBD2 CASSEVVTGGETQYF TGTGCCAGCAGTGAGGTCGTGACGGGAGGGGAGACCCAGTACTTC
TRBJ1-1 TRBV30 few . CAWSPLTRASFF TGTGCCTGGAGTCCCCTGACAAGGGCTTCTTTCTTT
TRBJ2-5 TRBV7-7 . . CASSLGIGRGPQETQYF TGTGCTAGCAGCTTAGGGATAGGCAGGGGACCCCAAGAGACCCAGTACTTC
TRBJ1-4 TRBV15 many . CATSRPPTARNNEKLFF TGTGCCACCAGCAGACCCCCGACCGCCAGGAATAATGAAAAACTGTTTTTT
TRBJ2-7 TRBV4-3 few . CASSHDNRAYEQYF TGCGCCAGCAGCCATGATAACAGGGCTTACGAGCAGTACTTC
TRBJ2-3 TRBV6-5 . . CASSYSGTRVTDTQYF TGTGCCAGCAGTTACTCAGGGACAAGGGTCACAGATACGCAGTATTTT
TRBJ1-2 TRBV20-1 few TRBD1 CSASFTGDGYTF TGCAGTGCTAGCTTCACAGGGGATGGCTACACCTTC
TRBJ1-1 TRBV5-1 few . CASSSALSANTEAFF TGCGCCAGCAGCTCGGCGCTTTCAGCGAACACTGAAGCTTTCTTT
TRBJ2-1 TRBV3-1 many . CASSRQSYNEQFF TGTGCCAGCAGCCGTCAAAGCTACAATGAGCAGTTCTTC
TRBJ2-3 TRBV27 . . CASSLSSPVGSTDTQYF TGTGCCAGCAGTTTATCGTCCCCTGTGGGTAGCACAGATACGCAGTATTTT
TRBJ2-7 TRBV7-8 once . CASSFGGLKVEQYF TGTGCCAGCAGCTTTGGCGGGCTCAAGGTCGAGCAGTACTTC
TRBJ1-1 TRBV7-2 few TRBD1 CASRIPQGGAFF TGTGCCAGCAGGATACCCCAGGGGGGAGCTTTCTTT
TRBJ2-7 TRBV12-3/TRBV12-4 few . CASSLALARRAYEQYF TGTGCCAGCAGTTTAGCGCTAGCACGGCGGGCCTACGAGCAGTACTTC
TRBJ2-7 TRBV7-2 few . CASSLGSLTYEQYF TGTGCCAGCAGCTTAGGCTCACTTACCTACGAGCAGTACTTC
TRBJ1-1 TRBV29-1 many . CSVVTFPVAFF TGCAGCGTTGTAACCTTTCCGGTGGCTTTCTTT
TRBJ2-2 TRBV11-2 . TRBD1 CASSSTGGKTGELFF TGTGCCAGCAGCTCGACAGGGGGGAAAACCGGGGAGCTGTTTTTT
TRBJ2-5 TRBV7-8 many . CASSLGVQTASLGYF TGTGCCAGCAGCTTGGGGGTGCAGACTGCATCCCTAGGGTACTTC